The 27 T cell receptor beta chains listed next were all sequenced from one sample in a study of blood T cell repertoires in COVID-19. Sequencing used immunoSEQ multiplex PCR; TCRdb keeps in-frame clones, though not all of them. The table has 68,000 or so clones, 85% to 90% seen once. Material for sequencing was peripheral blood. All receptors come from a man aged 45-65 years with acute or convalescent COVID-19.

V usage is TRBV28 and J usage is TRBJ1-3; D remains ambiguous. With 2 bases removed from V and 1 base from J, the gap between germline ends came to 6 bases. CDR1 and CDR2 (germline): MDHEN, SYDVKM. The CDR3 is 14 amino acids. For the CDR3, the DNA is TGTGCCAGCAGTTTAAGAGGGTCTGGAAACACCATATATTTT. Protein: CASSLRGSGNTIYF.

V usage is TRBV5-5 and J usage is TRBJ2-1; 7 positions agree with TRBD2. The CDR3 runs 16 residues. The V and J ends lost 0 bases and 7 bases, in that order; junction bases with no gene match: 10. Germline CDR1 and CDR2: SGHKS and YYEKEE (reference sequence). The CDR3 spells CASSLAVAGVGNEQFF. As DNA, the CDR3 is TGTGCCAGCAGCTTGGCCGTTGCGGGAGTTGGTAATGAGCAGTTCTTC. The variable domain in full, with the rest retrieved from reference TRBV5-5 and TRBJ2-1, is DAGVTQSPTHLIKTRGQQVTLRCSPISGHKSVSWYQQVLGQGPQFIFQYYEKEERGRGNFPDRFSARQFPNYSSELNVNALLLGDSALYLCASSLAVAGVGNEQFFGPGTRLTVL.

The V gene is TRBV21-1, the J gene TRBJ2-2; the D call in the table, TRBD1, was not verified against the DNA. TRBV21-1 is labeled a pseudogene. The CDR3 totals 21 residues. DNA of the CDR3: TGTGCCAGTATCTTGGGGGGACAGGAAAATACGACGCTTCCGAACACCGGGGAGCTGTTTTTT. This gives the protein CASILGGQENTTLPNTGELFF.

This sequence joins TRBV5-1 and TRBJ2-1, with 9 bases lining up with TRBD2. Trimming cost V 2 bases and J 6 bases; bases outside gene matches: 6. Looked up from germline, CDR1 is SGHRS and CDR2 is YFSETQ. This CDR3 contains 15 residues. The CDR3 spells CASSLPAGGSNEQFF. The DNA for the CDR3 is TGCGCCAGCAGCTTACCCGCGGGAGGGTCCAATGAGCAGTTCTTC.

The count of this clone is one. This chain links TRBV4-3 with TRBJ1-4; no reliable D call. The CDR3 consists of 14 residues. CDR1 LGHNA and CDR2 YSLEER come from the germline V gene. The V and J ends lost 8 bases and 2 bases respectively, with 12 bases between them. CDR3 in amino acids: CASRAGTTNEKLFF. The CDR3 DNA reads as TGCGCCAGCCGTGCAGGAACGACTAATGAAAAACTGTTTTTT.

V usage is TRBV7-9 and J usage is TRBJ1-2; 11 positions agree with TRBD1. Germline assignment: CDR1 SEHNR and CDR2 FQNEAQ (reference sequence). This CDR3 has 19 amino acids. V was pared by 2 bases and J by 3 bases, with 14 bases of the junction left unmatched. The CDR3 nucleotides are TGTGCCAGCAGCTTACCACCCGGGACAGGGGGATTTCGGTACTATGGCTACACCTTC. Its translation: CASSLPPGTGGFRYYGYTF.

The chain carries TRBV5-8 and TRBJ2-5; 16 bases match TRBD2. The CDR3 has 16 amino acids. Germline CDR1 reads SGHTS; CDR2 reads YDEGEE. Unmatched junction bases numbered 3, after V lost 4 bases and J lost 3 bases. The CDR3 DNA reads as TGTGCCAGCAGCCGGGGACTAGCGGGAGGGAAAGAGACCCAGTACTTC. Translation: CASSRGLAGGKETQYF.

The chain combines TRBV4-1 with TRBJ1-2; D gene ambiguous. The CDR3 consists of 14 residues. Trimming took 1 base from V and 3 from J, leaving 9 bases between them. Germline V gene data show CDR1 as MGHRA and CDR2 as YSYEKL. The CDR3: CASSQGYADYGYTF. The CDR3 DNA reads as TGCGCCAGCAGCCAAGGGTACGCAGACTATGGCTACACCTTC.

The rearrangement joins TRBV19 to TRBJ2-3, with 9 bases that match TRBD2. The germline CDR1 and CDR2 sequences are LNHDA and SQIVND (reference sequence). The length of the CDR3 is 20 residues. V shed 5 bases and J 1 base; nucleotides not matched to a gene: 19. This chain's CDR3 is CASSAGPGNIAGVGTDTQYF. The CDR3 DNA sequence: TGTGCCAGTAGTGCCGGACCGGGGAATATAGCGGGGGTGGGCACAGATACGCAGTATTTT.

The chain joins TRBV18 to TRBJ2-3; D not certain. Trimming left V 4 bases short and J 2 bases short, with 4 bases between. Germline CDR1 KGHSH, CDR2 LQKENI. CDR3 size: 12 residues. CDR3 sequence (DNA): TGTGCCAGCTCACTATACACAGATACGCAGTATTTT. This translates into CASSLYTDTQYF.

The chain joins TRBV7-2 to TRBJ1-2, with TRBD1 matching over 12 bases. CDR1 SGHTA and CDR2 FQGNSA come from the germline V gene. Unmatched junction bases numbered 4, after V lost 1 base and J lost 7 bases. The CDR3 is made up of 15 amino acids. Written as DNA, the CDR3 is TGTGCCAGCAGCTTAGGAGGGACAGGGGGCCCTGGCTACACCTTC. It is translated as CASSLGGTGGPGYTF. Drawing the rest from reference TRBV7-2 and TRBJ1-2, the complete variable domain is GAGVSQSPSNKVTEKGKDVELRCDPISGHTALYWYRQSLGQGLEFLIYFQGNSAPDKSGLPSDRFSAERTGGSVSTLTIQRTQQEDSAVYLCASSLGGTGGPGYTFGSGTRLTVV.

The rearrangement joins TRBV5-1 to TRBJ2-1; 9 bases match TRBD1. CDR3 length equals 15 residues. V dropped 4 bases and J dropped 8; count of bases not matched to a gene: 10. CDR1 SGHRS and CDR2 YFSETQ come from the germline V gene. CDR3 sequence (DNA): TGCGCCAGCAGCGCAACCGGGGACAGGGTCCATGAGCAGTTCTTC. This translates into CASSATGDRVHEQFF.

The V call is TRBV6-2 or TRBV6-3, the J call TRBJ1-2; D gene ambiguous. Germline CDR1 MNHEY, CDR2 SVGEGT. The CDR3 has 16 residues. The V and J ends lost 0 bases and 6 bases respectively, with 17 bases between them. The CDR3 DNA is TGTGCCAGCAGTTACTCTCCCGGGCCGGAGGGCGATGGCTACACCTTC. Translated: CASSYSPGPEGDGYTF.

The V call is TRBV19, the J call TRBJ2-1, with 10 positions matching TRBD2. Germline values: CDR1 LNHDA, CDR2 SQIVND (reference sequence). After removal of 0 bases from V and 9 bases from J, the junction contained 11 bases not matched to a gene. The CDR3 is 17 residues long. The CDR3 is CASSIEGTSAAGSEQFF. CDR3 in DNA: TGTGCCAGTAGTATAGAAGGGACTAGCGCTGCTGGGAGTGAGCAGTTCTTC. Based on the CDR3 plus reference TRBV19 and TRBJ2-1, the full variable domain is DGGITQSPKYLFRKEGQNVTLSCEQNLNHDAMYWYRQDPGQGLRLIYYSQIVNDFQKGDIAEGYSVSREKKESFPLTVTSAQKNPTAFYLCASSIEGTSAAGSEQFFGPGTRLTVL.

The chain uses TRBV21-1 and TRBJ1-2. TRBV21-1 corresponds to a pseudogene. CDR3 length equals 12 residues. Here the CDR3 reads CASSNGGYGYTF. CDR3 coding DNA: TGTGCCAGCAGCAACGGGGGATACGGCTACACCTTC.

CDR3 in DNA: TGTGCCAGTAGTAAGCAGGAAGAGACCCAGTACTTC. Translation: CASSKQEETQYF. The chain recombines TRBV19 with TRBJ2-5; D is uncertain. From germline, CDR1 is LNHDA and CDR2 SQIVND (reference sequence). The CDR3 runs 12 residues. V dropped 4 bases and J dropped 3 bases, with 6 bases sitting between them.

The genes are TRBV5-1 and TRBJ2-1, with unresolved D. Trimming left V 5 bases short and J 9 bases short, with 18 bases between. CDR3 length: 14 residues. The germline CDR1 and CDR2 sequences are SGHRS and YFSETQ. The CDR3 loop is CASRTTPSNGEQFF. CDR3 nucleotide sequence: TGCGCCAGCAGGACGACTCCCTCCAATGGTGAGCAGTTCTTC. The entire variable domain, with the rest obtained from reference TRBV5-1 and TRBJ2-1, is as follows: KAGVTQTPRYLIKTRGQQVTLSCSPISGHRSVSWYQQTPGQGLQFLFEYFSETQRNKGNFPGRFSGRQFSNSRSEMNVSTLELGDSALYLCASRTTPSNGEQFFGPGTRLTVL.

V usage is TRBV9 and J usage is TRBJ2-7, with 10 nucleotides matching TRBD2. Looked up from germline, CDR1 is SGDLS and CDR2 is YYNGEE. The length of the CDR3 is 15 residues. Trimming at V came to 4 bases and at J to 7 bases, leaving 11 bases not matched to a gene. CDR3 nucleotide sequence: TGTGCCAGCAGCCCCGGGGGTTCGGGACTAGCGGAGCAGTACTTC. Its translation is CASSPGGSGLAEQYF. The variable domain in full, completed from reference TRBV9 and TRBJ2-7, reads DSGVTQTPKHLITATGQRVTLRCSPRSGDLSVYWYQQSLDQGLQFLIQYYNGEERAKGNILERFSAQQFPDLHSELNLSSLELGDSALYFCASSPGGSGLAEQYFGPGTRLTVT.

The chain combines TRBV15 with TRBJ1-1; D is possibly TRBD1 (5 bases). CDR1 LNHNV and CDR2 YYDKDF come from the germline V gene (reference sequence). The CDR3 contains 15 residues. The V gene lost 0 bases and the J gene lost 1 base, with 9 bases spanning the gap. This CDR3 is CATSRETGANTEAFF. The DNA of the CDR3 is TGTGCCACCAGCAGAGAAACAGGAGCGAACACTGAAGCTTTCTTT.

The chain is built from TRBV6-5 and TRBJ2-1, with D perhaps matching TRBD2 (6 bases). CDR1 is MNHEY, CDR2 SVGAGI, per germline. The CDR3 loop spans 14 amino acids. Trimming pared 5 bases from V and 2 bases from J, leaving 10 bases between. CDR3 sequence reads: CASSLSGTYNEQFF. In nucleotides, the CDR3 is TGTGCCAGCAGTCTTAGCGGAACCTACAATGAGCAGTTCTTC.

The CDR3 DNA sequence: TGTGCCAGCAGCCGGGACACGCACGAGCAGTACGTC. Protein sequence: CASSRDTHEQYV. The rearrangement joins TRBV5-6 to TRBJ2-7; D may be TRBD1 (6 bases). Germline values: CDR1 SGHDT, CDR2 YYEEEE. Trimming stripped 4 bases from V and 5 bases from J, with 10 bases between. This CDR3 spans 12 amino acids.

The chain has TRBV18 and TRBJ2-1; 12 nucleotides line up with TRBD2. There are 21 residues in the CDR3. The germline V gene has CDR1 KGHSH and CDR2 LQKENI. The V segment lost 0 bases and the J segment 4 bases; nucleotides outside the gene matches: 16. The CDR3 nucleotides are TGTGCCAGCTCACCACCGTTTCCCCCTAGCGGGAGGGCCCGAGCGTACAATGAGCAGTTCTTC. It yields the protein CASSPPFPPSGRARAYNEQFF.

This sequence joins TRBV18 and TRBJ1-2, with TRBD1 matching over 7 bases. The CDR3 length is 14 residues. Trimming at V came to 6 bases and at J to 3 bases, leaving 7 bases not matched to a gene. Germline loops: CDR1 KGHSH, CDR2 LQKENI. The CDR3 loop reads CASSYQGVDYGYTF. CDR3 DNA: TGTGCCAGCTCGTACCAGGGGGTGGACTATGGCTACACCTTC.

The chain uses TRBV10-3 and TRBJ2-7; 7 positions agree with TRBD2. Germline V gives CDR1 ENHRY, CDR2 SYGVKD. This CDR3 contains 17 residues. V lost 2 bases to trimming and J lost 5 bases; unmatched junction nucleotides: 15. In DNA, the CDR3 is TGTGCCATCAGTGAGGGGGTAATGTTGGGCGGGAGCAACGAGCAGTACGTC. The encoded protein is CAISEGVMLGGSNEQYV.

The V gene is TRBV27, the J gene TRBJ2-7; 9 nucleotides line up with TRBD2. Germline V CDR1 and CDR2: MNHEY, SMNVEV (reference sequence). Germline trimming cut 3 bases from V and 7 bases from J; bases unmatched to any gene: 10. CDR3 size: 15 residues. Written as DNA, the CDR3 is TGTGCCAGCAGTTTGTCCCTAGCGGGAATCGGAGAGCAGTACTTC. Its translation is CASSLSLAGIGEQYF.

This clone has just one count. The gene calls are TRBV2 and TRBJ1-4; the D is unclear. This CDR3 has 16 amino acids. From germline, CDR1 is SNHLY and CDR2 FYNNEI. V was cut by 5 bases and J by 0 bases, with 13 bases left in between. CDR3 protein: CASSRETSATNEKLFF. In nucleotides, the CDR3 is TGTGCCAGCAGTAGAGAGACTTCTGCAACTAATGAAAAACTGTTTTTT.

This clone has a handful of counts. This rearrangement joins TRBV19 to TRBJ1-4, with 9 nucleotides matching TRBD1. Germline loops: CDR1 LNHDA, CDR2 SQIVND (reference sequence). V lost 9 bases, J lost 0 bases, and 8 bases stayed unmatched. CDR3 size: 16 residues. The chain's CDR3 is CASIRDRAATNEKLFF. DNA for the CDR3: TGTGCCAGCATCCGGGACAGGGCCGCAACTAATGAAAAACTGTTTTTT.